This T cell receptor (beta chain) was profiled in a study of tumor-infiltrating lymphocytes in localized non-small cell lung cancer. Points from the study as a whole: Only some patients had TCR sequencing, depending on available tissue. T-cell fraction did not differ between immunotypes IM1 and IM2. Different pieces of the same tissue were used for each assay.

Germline CDR1 is SNHLY and CDR2 is FYNNEI. Trimming left V 7 bases short and J 0 bases short, with 12 bases between. This CDR3 contains 14 residues. Profiling relied on immunoSEQ multiplex PCR, and the TCRdb table lists in-frame clones only, not all of them. The sample consists of about 17,000 clones, approximately 80% of them appearing once. Comment on this clone: Its cognate antigen is unknown.

The TCR originated in a human donor with non-small cell lung cancer. The V and J genes are TRBV2 and TRBJ1-1; tentative D call: TRBD1 (5 bases). The specimen sequenced was uninvolved lung tissue not adjacent to the tumor. The DNA for the CDR3 is TGTGCCAGCATCCCAGGGCGCGTGAACACTGAAGCTTTCTTT. It specifies CASIPGRVNTEAFF.